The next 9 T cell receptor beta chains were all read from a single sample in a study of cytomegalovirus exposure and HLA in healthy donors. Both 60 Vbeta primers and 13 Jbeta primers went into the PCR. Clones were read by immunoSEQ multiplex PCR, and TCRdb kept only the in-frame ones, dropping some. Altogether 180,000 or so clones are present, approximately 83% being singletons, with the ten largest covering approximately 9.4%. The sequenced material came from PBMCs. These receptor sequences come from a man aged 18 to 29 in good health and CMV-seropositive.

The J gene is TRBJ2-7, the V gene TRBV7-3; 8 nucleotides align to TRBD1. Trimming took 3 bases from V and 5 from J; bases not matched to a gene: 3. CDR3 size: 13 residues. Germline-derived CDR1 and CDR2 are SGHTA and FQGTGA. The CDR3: CASSLWTGNEQYF. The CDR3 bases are TGTGCCAGCAGCTTGTGGACAGGGAACGAGCAGTACTTC.

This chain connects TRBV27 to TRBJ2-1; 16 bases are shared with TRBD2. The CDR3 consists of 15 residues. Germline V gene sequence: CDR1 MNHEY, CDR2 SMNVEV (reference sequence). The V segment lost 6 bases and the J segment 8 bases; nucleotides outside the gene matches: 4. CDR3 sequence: CASRSGLAGGHEQFF. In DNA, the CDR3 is TGTGCCAGCAGATCGGGACTAGCGGGGGGGCATGAGCAGTTCTTC.

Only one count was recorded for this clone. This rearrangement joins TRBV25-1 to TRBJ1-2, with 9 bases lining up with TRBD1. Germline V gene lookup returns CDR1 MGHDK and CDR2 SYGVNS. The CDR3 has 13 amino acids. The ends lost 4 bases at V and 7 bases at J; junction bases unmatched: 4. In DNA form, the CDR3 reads TGTGCCAGCAGTGTACAGGGGGCCGTTGGCTACACCTTC. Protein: CASSVQGAVGYTF.

CDR3: CVHVTSGSDEQYF. The CDR3, as DNA: TGTGTCCATGTTACTAGCGGCTCTGACGAGCAGTACTTC. J is TRBJ2-5 and V is TRBV28, with 8 positions matching TRBD2. The assigned J gene may be wrong: the sequence end matches TRBJ2-7 better. Germline lookup yields CDR1 MDHEN and CDR2 SYDVKM. The CDR3 has 13 residues.

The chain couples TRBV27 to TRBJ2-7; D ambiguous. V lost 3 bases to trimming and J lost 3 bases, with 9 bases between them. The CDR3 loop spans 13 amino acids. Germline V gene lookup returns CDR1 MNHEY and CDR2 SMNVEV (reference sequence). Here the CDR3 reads CASSFPRSYEQYF. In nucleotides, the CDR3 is TGTGCCAGCAGTTTTCCAAGGAGCTACGAGCAGTACTTC.

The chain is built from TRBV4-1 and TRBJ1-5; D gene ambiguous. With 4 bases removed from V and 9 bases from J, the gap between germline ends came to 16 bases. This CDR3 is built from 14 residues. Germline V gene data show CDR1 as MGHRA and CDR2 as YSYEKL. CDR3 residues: CASSLPGEIRPQHF. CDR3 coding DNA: TGCGCCAGCAGCCTGCCCGGGGAAATTAGGCCCCAGCATTTT.

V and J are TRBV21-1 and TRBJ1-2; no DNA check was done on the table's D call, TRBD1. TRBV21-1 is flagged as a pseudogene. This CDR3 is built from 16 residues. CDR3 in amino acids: CASSKVGQGDWYGYTF. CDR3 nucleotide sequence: TGTGCCAGCAGCAAAGTAGGTCAGGGGGATTGGTATGGCTACACCTTC.

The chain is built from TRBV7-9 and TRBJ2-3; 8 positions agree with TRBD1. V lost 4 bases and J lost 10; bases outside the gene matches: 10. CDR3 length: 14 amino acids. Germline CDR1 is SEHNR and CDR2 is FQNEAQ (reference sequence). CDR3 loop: CASSSSGQVGPQYF. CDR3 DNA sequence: TGTGCCAGCAGCTCCTCGGGACAGGTCGGTCCGCAGTATTTT.

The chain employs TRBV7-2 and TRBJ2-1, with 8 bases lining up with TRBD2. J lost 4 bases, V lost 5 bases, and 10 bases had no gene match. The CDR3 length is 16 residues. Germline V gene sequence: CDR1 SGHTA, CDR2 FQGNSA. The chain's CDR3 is CASSMRAGGLYNEQFF. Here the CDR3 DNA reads TGTGCCAGCAGCATGCGGGCGGGGGGCTTATACAATGAGCAGTTCTTC. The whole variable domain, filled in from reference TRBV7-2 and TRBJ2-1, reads GAGVSQSPSNKVTEKGKDVELRCDPISGHTALYWYRQSLGQGLEFLIYFQGNSAPDKSGLPSDRFSAERTGGSVSTLTIQRTQQEDSAVYLCASSMRAGGLYNEQFFGPGTRLTVL.